The present T cell receptor (beta chain) was sequenced within a study of metastatic and nonmetastatic thyroid tumors. TCRdb re-clonotyped the PCR reads via MiXCR. The data contain approximately 18,000 clones, approximately 24% of them seen just once; the ten biggest clones take up roughly 22%. Every patient was untreated before thyroid surgery. There are 15 residues in the CDR3. Looked up from germline, CDR1 is DFQATT and CDR2 is SNEGSKA (reference sequence). Trimming removed 6 bases from V and 4 bases from J, with 21 bases in between. The sequence was obtained from a female donor with papillary thyroid cancer or a benign thyroid nodule (not recorded which). Some clones in this sample may be carry-over from other donors' samples. Sequenced material: tumor tissue. This chain connects TRBV20-1 to TRBJ1-1; the D gene is possibly TRBD1 (6 bases). The CDR3 here is CSATYRAPWGTEAFF. The CDR3, as DNA: TGCAGTGCCACCTACAGGGCCCCCTGGGGCACTGAAGCTTTCTTT.